This T cell receptor beta chain was profiled in a study of identical twins. The CDR3 covers 15 residues. Per the germline V gene, CDR1 is SEHNR and CDR2 is FQNEAQ (reference sequence). Trimming took 5 bases from V and 9 from J; bases not matched to a gene: 11. TCRdb re-called the 5' RACE reads with MiXCR, one entry per CDR3 protein. The profile covers 210,000 or so distinct CDR3 sequences, with about 16% appearing a single time and about 38% taken by the ten largest. Another study also made use of these data, one on T cells expressing NK-cell markers. That report notes: Seven donors tested HCMV-seropositive and one tested seronegative among the eight sequenced. Dominant NKG2C+ clonotypes in six donors made up roughly 1.0-7.5% of CD8+ T cells. Also leading the CD3+CD56-NKG2C+ fraction in several donors were these clonotypes. HCMV specificity of expanded NKG2C+ T cell clones remained unclear.

Input material: CD8+ T cells sorted from blood. This sequence originates from a woman in her late teens or twenties in good health. The chain recombines TRBV7-9 with TRBJ2-1; 9 positions match TRBD2. CDR3 nucleotides: TGTGCCAGCAGCCCGCCGTATAGCGGGAGCTTTGAGCAGTTCTTC. Translation gives CASSPPYSGSFEQFF.